These 5 T cell receptor beta chains originate from one sample sequenced in a study of CD8+ T cells in alopecia areata. As to treatment: oral pan-JAK inhibitor, 5-10 mg twice daily. It was cDNA, reverse transcribed from extracted RNA, that served as the sequencing template. The data were produced by immunoSEQ multiplex PCR, yet TCRdb's version contains in-frame clones alone and is incomplete. The sample comprises about 280,000 clones, over 45% of which are singletons, and around 1.8% rests with the top ten. The specimen was CD4+ T cells sorted from blood, collected at week 24, from a patient treated with tofacitinib. The receptors stem from a human donor with alopecia areata.

The chain links TRBV6-5 to TRBJ2-2; the match to TRBD1 covers 8 bases. The junction had 2 bases not matched to a gene; V was cut back by 4 bases and J by 7 bases. Germline CDR1 and CDR2: MNHEY and SVGAGI. CDR3 length: 13 residues. CDR3 amino acids: CASSLTGVGELFF. CDR3 nucleotide sequence: TGTGCCAGCAGTTTGACAGGGGTCGGGGAGCTGTTTTTT.

The CDR3 sequence is CAIGVSATYEQYF. The CDR3 DNA is TGTGCCATCGGAGTTAGTGCTACCTACGAGCAGTACTTC. The chain joins TRBV10-3 to TRBJ2-7, with D hard to call. CDR3 length: 13 residues. Trimming took off 8 bases at V and 2 bases at J, with 13 bases between the two ends. Per germline, CDR1 ENHRY and CDR2 SYGVKD.

This chain connects TRBV29-1 to TRBJ2-5; D remains unclear. Germline V gene lookup returns CDR1 SQVTM and CDR2 ANQGSEA. The CDR3 contains 13 residues. Between the trimmed V and J ends, which lost 0 bases and 5 bases, there was a span of 10 bases. CDR3 nucleotides: TGCAGCGTTGAAGATACGGCTTCGGAGACCCAGTACTTC. This encodes CSVEDTASETQYF.

The chain joins TRBV5-1 to TRBJ2-5, with D perhaps TRBD1 (6 bases). In germline, CDR1 is SGHRS, CDR2 YFSETQ. The V end lost 4 bases, the J end lost 2 bases, and 18 bases lay between the germline ends. The CDR3 is 16 residues long. CDR3 residues: CASSPKTGPRQETQYF. DNA of the CDR3: TGCGCCAGCAGCCCGAAGACAGGACCCAGGCAAGAGACCCAGTACTTC.

CDR3 in DNA: TGTGCCAGCAATGGGCAGGGGGCCTACGAGCAGTACTTC. As protein: CASNGQGAYEQYF. The gene calls are TRBV2 and TRBJ2-7; 7 nucleotides align to TRBD1. V was clipped by 7 bases and J by 2 bases; unmatched bases: 5. The CDR3 consists of 13 residues. The V gene's germline CDR1 is SNHLY and CDR2 FYNNEI.